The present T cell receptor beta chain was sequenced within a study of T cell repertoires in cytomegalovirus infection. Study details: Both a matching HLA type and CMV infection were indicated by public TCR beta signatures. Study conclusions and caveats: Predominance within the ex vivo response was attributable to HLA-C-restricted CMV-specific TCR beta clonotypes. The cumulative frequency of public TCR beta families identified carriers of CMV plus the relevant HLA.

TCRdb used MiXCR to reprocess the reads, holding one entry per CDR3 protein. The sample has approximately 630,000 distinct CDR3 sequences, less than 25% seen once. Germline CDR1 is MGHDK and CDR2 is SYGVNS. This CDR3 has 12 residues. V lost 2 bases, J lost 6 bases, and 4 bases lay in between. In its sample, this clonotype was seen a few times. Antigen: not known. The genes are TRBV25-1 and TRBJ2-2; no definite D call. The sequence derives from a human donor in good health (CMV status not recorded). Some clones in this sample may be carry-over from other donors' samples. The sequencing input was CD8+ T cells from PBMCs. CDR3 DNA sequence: TGTGCCAGCAGTGAACGCCCCGGGGAGCTGTTTTTT. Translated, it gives CASSERPGELFF.